This is a list of T cell receptor beta chains from one sample in a study of monozygotic twins with inflammatory bowel disease. TCRdb reprocessed the 5' RACE reads and keeps a single row for each CDR3 protein, giving no DNA. The repertoire table contains 90,000 to 110,000 distinct CDR3 sequences. The sample consisted of blood. These receptors were obtained from a human donor with ulcerative colitis or Crohn's disease, or a healthy co-twin of an affected twin (not recorded which). Both conserved end residues are part of each CDR3.

TRBV7-2	TRBJ1-5	CASSPEGVQPQHF
TRBV12-3/TRBV12-4	TRBJ1-5	CASSFGGQGTQPQHF
TRBV28	TRBJ2-1	CASSSATEFNEQFF
TRBV25-1	TRBJ1-5	CASSEFGGSQPQHF
TRBV5-1	TRBJ2-3	CASSSGLAGSDTQYF
TRBV9	TRBJ2-5	CASSLLQGMGETQYF
TRBV3-1	TRBJ2-1	CASSIPDIAGVLHEQFF
TRBV9	TRBJ2-7	CASSVGTGTYEQYF
TRBV5-6	TRBJ2-1	CASRRTPYNEQFF
TRBV10-2	TRBJ2-1	CASSERGANEQFF
TRBV11-2	TRBJ2-1	CASNYGDSYNEQFF
TRBV2	TRBJ1-2	CASYREENYGYTF
TRBV2	TRBJ2-5	CASEQTGETQYF
TRBV6-2/TRBV6-3	TRBJ2-3	CASSFDSKSTDTQYF
TRBV7-9	TRBJ2-1	CASSSKWTSENYNEQFF
TRBV19	TRBJ1-1	CASKRDRNTEAFF
TRBV7-2	TRBJ1-4	CASSSPTAWEKLFF
TRBV7-2	TRBJ2-3	CASSPRTDTQYF
TRBV29-1	TRBJ2-1	CSVEAERTSGRGTKQFF
TRBV11-1	TRBJ2-5	CASSCGGPGTRWGETQYF
TRBV5-1	TRBJ1-6	CASSLSPPGLNSPLHF
TRBV5-1	TRBJ2-7	CASSIDRYEQYF
TRBV20-1	TRBJ1-2	CSATGTGYGYTF
TRBV20-1	TRBJ1-6	CSARDRRWRDSPLHF
TRBV2	TRBJ1-2	CASKTGQGRNYGYTF
TRBV18	TRBJ1-4	CASSPTGVNEKLFF
TRBV5-1	TRBJ2-7	CASSELPSGGASYEQYF